Listed here is a single T cell receptor (beta chain). This sample was taken from a study of blood T cell repertoires in COVID-19. Study background: Italy, Spain and the United States were the sources of the convalescent and acute COVID-19 samples.

Source study methods: Cell counts per sample came from amplifying reference gene primers. Clones were sequenced by immunoSEQ multiplex PCR, and TCRdb holds only the in-frame ones, with some missing. V, J and clone size reflect that table, while D and trimming were determined from the DNA. Of some 99,000 clones in the sample, 86% were seen once. CDR1 is SGHRS and CDR2 is YFSETQ in the germline V gene. The V and J ends lost 2 bases and 5 bases, in that order; junction bases with no gene match: 4. The CDR3 consists of 14 residues. The sequenced sample consisted of peripheral blood. The clonotype originates from a woman between 55 and 75 years old in a cohort sampled during active or convalescent COVID-19. The genes are TRBV5-1 and TRBJ2-1; TRBD1 aligns across 7 bases. The CDR3: CASSFSTGNNEQFF. The CDR3 nucleotides are TGCGCCAGCAGCTTTTCGACAGGGAACAATGAGCAGTTCTTC.